This TCR beta chain was observed in a study of blood T cells in healthy people across ages. This clonotype was found once. The study isolated at least 6.5 million PBMCs from each sample. A minimum of 6 micrograms of total RNA was extracted per sample. A second PCR of roughly 7 to 11 cycles used a sample-barcoded 5' primer and a J-beta primer mix. Each cDNA molecule carried a tag from a template-switch adaptor that contained 12 random nucleotides. TCRdb reprocessed the 5' RACE reads via MiXCR and lists one record per CDR3 protein. The sample consists of roughly 500,000 distinct CDR3 sequences, 25% to 30% of them appearing once. The CDR3 length is 15 residues.

The sequence was collected from a woman between 70 and 85 years old in good health. The V gene is TRBV21-1, the J gene TRBJ2-7; the D call of TRBD1 is as the table states it, not checked on the DNA. TRBV21-1 is listed as a pseudogene. Sequenced input: blood. The CDR3 region is CASVQGMGCGYEQYF. CDR3 DNA sequence: TGTGCCAGCGTACAGGGTATGGGGTGTGGCTACGAGCAGTACTTC.